The 26 T cell receptor beta chains listed next were all sequenced from one sample in a study of cytomegalovirus exposure and HLA in healthy donors. PCR primers comprised 60 Vbeta and 13 Jbeta primers. Profiled with immunoSEQ multiplex PCR; TCRdb holds only in-frame clones, not every one. Of fewer than 200,000 clones in the sample, 79% were seen once. Input material: PBMCs. These TCRs come from a man aged 40-55 years in good health and CMV-seronegative.

The chain combines TRBV5-1 with TRBJ2-7, with 10 nucleotides matching TRBD2. The CDR3 covers 14 residues. The V gene's germline CDR1 is SGHRS and CDR2 YFSETQ. With V trimmed by 5 bases and J by 5 bases, 7 bases remained unmatched. The CDR3 DNA follows: TGCGCCAGCAGTATGGGGGGGACTAGCGACGAGCAGTACTTC. As protein: CASSMGGTSDEQYF.

CDR3 amino acids: CASRTTGGSLGEQYF. CDR3 DNA: TGCGCCAGCAGAACTACAGGGGGCTCGCTGGGCGAGCAGTACTTC. This chain uses TRBV10-2 with TRBJ2-7; 9 nucleotides align to TRBD1. CDR1 is WSHSY and CDR2 is SAAADI in the germline V gene. V was clipped by 6 bases and J by 6 bases; unmatched bases: 12. The CDR3 has 15 amino acids.

The V gene is TRBV10-2, the J gene TRBJ2-7; a possible D gene is TRBD2 (7 bases). The ends were cut back, 5 bases at V and 7 bases at J, with 21 bases in the middle. CDR1 WSHSY and CDR2 SAAADI come from the germline V gene. The CDR3 is 15 amino acids. CDR3 sequence (DNA): TGCGCCAGCAGTCTGGGGAGGGGGGTTGGGGGTGAGCAGTACTTC. Amino acid sequence: CASSLGRGVGGEQYF.

This chain connects TRBV4-1 to TRBJ2-1; 8 bases fit TRBD2. This CDR3 region has 17 residues. Germline CDR1 is MGHRA and CDR2 is YSYEKL. Trimming took 1 base from V and 8 from J; bases not matched to a gene: 13. The CDR3 loop reads CASSQGDAGGRNHEQFF. For the CDR3, the DNA is TGCGCCAGCAGCCAAGGTGATGCGGGAGGTAGGAACCATGAGCAGTTCTTC.

The chain has TRBV6-4 and TRBJ1-6; D may be TRBD1 (5 bases). The CDR3 has 13 amino acids. The V end was cut by 3 bases, the J end by 5 bases, with 5 bases between. The germline gives CDR1 MRHNA, CDR2 SNTAGT. This CDR3 is CASSETDNSPLHF. CDR3 nucleotides: TGTGCCAGCAGTGAGACAGATAATTCACCCCTCCACTTT.

J is TRBJ2-1 and V is TRBV28; 8 bases agree with TRBD2. The CDR3 totals 14 residues. J gave up 9 bases and V 4 bases, and 8 bases lay outside the gene matches. The V gene's germline CDR1 is MDHEN and CDR2 SYDVKM. The CDR3, as DNA: TGTGCCAGCAGTTCAAGCGGGAGAGGGGCTGAGCAGTTCTTC. Amino acid sequence: CASSSSGRGAEQFF.

This clone was picked up one time. The chain employs TRBV5-6 and TRBJ1-1, with D tentatively TRBD1 (5 bases). Germline V CDR1 and CDR2: SGHDT, YYEEEE. The CDR3 spans 15 residues. V was pared by 2 bases and J by 0 bases, with 11 bases between. In DNA, the CDR3 is TGTGCCAGCAGCTTATGGGGCACCATGAACACTGAAGCTTTCTTT. It codes for CASSLWGTMNTEAFF.

V is TRBV19 and J is TRBJ1-2; 8 bases agree with TRBD1. With V trimmed by 6 bases and J by 6 bases, 15 bases remained unmatched. The CDR3 sequence is 16 residues long. Germline CDR1 LNHDA, CDR2 SQIVND (reference sequence). CDR3 sequence (DNA): TGTGCCAGTAGACCCCTCCCCATGACAGGGGAGGATGGCTACACCTTC. It encodes CASRPLPMTGEDGYTF. The full variable domain, rest sourced from reference TRBV19 and TRBJ1-2, is DGGITQSPKYLFRKEGQNVTLSCEQNLNHDAMYWYRQDPGQGLRLIYYSQIVNDFQKGDIAEGYSVSREKKESFPLTVTSAQKNPTAFYLCASRPLPMTGEDGYTFGSGTRLTVV.

This clone was found once. V is TRBV2 and J is TRBJ2-3; D gene ambiguous. The CDR3 totals 13 residues. Trimming took 10 bases from V and 0 from J, leaving 11 bases between them. CDR1 SNHLY and CDR2 FYNNEI come from the germline V gene. The CDR3: CATLLRSTDTQYF. DNA of the CDR3: TGTGCCACCCTTCTGCGGAGCACAGATACGCAGTATTTT.

Written as DNA, the CDR3 is TGTGCCAGCAGCCTATCGGGAGTTGAGCAGTTCTTC. It encodes CASSLSGVEQFF. This chain uses TRBV11-1 with TRBJ2-1; perhaps TRBD2 as D (6 bases). From germline, CDR1 is SGHAT and CDR2 FQDESV (reference sequence). The CDR3 is made up of 12 amino acids. V lost 5 bases to trimming and J lost 9 bases, with 11 bases between them.

The chain recombines TRBV4-2 with TRBJ2-4, with a possible D match to TRBD1 (7 bases). The V end lost 3 bases, the J end lost 6 bases, and 18 bases lay between the germline ends. This CDR3 spans 16 amino acids. Germline V lookup: CDR1 LGHNA, CDR2 YNFKEQ. The CDR3 region is CASSQFGGTDANIQYF. The CDR3 DNA reads as TGTGCCAGCAGCCAGTTTGGGGGGACAGATGCAAACATTCAGTACTTC.

The gene calls are TRBV7-9 and TRBJ2-1; 14 bases align to TRBD2. Per the germline V gene, CDR1 is SEHNR and CDR2 is FQNEAQ (reference sequence). CDR3 size: 18 residues. V lost 4 bases and J lost 10; bases outside the gene matches: 15. CDR3 sequence reads: CASSSRLAGGIDNWEQFF. CDR3 bases: TGTGCCAGCAGCTCCCGACTAGCGGGAGGGATTGACAATTGGGAGCAGTTCTTC.

Regarding this clone: In this CDR3 the conserved last residue, phenylalanine or tryptophan, is missing, so a read error is likely. The genes are TRBV2 and TRBJ2-7; D might be TRBD2 (6 bases). Germline CDR1 reads SNHLY; CDR2 reads FYNNEI. This CDR3 region has 14 residues. Trimming cost V 7 bases and J 0 bases, with 13 bases left between them. The CDR3 loop is CASTGAGTSYEQYL. DNA for the CDR3: TGTGCCAGCACCGGGGCGGGAACCTCCTACGAGCAGTACCTC.

The chain uses TRBV18 and TRBJ2-2; D ambiguous. Germline CDR1 KGHSH, CDR2 LQKENI. V was cut by 4 bases and J by 5 bases, with 5 bases left in between. This CDR3 has 12 amino acids. The CDR3 DNA sequence: TGTGCCAGCTCACGGAGTACCGGGGAGCTGTTTTTT. It encodes CASSRSTGELFF.

V is TRBV28 and J is TRBJ1-1; a possible D gene is TRBD1 (5 bases). This CDR3 spans 17 amino acids. CDR1 and CDR2 from the germline V gene are MDHEN and SYDVKM. The V end lost 5 bases, the J end lost 3 bases, and 22 bases lay between the germline ends. This chain's CDR3 is CASSPLRGDRFDTEAFF. In DNA form, the CDR3 reads TGTGCCAGCAGTCCTCTCCGGGGGGATCGATTCGACACTGAAGCTTTCTTT.

The V gene is TRBV27, the J gene TRBJ2-6; D is undetermined. The CDR3 is made up of 14 amino acids. Trimming cost V 7 bases and J 4 bases, with 11 bases left between them. Germline CDR1 reads MNHEY; CDR2 reads SMNVEV (reference sequence). The CDR3 bases are TGTGCCAGCAAGACGTCGCGGGGGGCCAACGTCCTGACTTTC. Encoded protein: CASKTSRGANVLTF.

The chain has TRBV6-1 and TRBJ2-5, with 7 bases aligning to TRBD1. The J call may not be correct, given that the DNA end is closer to TRBJ2-7. This CDR3 is 17 amino acids long. Germline-derived CDR1 and CDR2 are MNHNS and SASEGT. CDR3 coding DNA: TGTGCCAGCAGTGAAGCTACAGGGGTCACCTTCTCCTACGAGCAGTACTTC. This encodes CASSEATGVTFSYEQYF.

This rearrangement joins TRBV29-1 to TRBJ2-2; TRBD2 matches at 9 bases. This CDR3 has 15 amino acids. Per the germline V gene, CDR1 is SQVTM and CDR2 is ANQGSEA. With 6 bases clipped from V and 1 base from J, the junction kept 6 bases outside the gene matches. CDR3 residues: CSVPTSGLNTGELFF. The CDR3 bases are TGCAGCGTCCCGACTAGCGGCCTGAACACCGGGGAGCTGTTTTTT.

The gene calls are TRBV9 and TRBJ2-4, with TRBD2 matching 8 bases. The CDR3 covers 19 residues. V was pared by 2 bases and J by 0 bases, with 13 bases of the junction left unmatched. The V gene's germline CDR1 is SGDLS and CDR2 YYNGEE. The DNA for the CDR3 is TGTGCCAGCAGCGTCGAGCCTACGACTAGCGCGCTAGCCAAAAACATTCAGTACTTC. It translates to CASSVEPTTSALAKNIQYF.

The rearrangement joins TRBV6-6 to TRBJ1-2; 8 bases match TRBD1. The CDR3 consists of 16 residues. The V segment lost 2 bases and the J segment 6 bases; nucleotides outside the gene matches: 11. Germline assignment: CDR1 MNHNY and CDR2 SVGAGI (reference sequence). As DNA, the CDR3 is TGTGCCAGCAGTTACAGACCTCAGGGGGCACTTAATGGCTACACCTTC. Its translation: CASSYRPQGALNGYTF.

The chain employs TRBV23-1 and TRBJ1-2; D perhaps matches TRBD1 (6 bases). TRBV23-1 is flagged as an ORF with uncertain function. The length of the CDR3 is 14 residues. Trimming took 4 bases from V and 8 from J, leaving 17 bases between them. CDR3 protein: CASSPLDSLGGYTF. The CDR3 bases are TGCGCCAGCAGTCCCCTGGACAGCTTGGGAGGCTACACCTTC.

The rearrangement joins TRBV6-5 to TRBJ2-2; D is ambiguous. The CDR3 sequence is 14 residues long. V shed 2 bases and J shed 3 bases, with 7 bases lying between them. Germline V lookup: CDR1 MNHEY, CDR2 SVGAGI. The CDR3 sequence: CASSYAQYTGELFF. Written as DNA, the CDR3 is TGTGCCAGCAGTTACGCACAGTACACCGGGGAGCTGTTTTTT.

The chain joins TRBV19 to TRBJ2-6, with a tentative D call TRBD2 (6 bases). V lost 8 bases and J lost 0, with 8 bases in between. CDR3 length: 14 amino acids. CDR1 is LNHDA, CDR2 SQIVND, per germline (reference sequence). The CDR3 loop reads CASGGSSGANVLTF. Here the CDR3 DNA reads TGTGCCAGTGGGGGGAGCTCTGGGGCCAACGTCCTGACTTTC.

This sequence joins TRBV28 and TRBJ2-1; TRBD1 is a possible D gene (5 bases). The CDR3 has 15 residues. V gave up 3 bases and J gave up 7 bases, with 16 bases separating them. In germline, CDR1 is MDHEN, CDR2 SYDVKM. CDR3 residues: CASSLVQALGNEQFF. The CDR3 coding sequence is TGTGCCAGCAGTTTGGTACAGGCCCTCGGGAATGAGCAGTTCTTC.

This clone has more than one count but fewer than ten. The chain joins TRBV6-4 to TRBJ2-1; D remains ambiguous. Germline V gene lookup returns CDR1 MRHNA and CDR2 SNTAGT. The CDR3 runs 16 residues. Trimming left V 5 bases short and J 0 bases short, with 14 bases between. CDR3 loop: CASSSTPSSSYNEQFF. The CDR3 nucleotides read TGTGCCAGCAGTTCCACTCCTTCGAGCTCCTACAATGAGCAGTTCTTC.

This chain joins TRBV19 and TRBJ1-2, with 10 bases lining up with TRBD1. There are 15 residues in the CDR3. Germline CDR1 LNHDA, CDR2 SQIVND (reference sequence). The trim removed 4 bases at V and 1 base at J, leaving 3 bases unmatched. The DNA of the CDR3 is TGTGCCAGTAGTACGGGGACAGGGGATAACTATGGCTACACCTTC. It codes for CASSTGTGDNYGYTF.